This TCR beta chain originates from a study of identical twins. Study conclusions and caveats: The presence of invariant MAIT and iNKT cells could partly confound analyses of zero-insertion sequences. Twin pairs had excess sharing that was weaker in beta out-of-frame sequences.

This clonotype appeared many times. Its antigen is currently unknown. A universal primer site came from template switching; cDNA carried unique molecular identifiers. TCRdb reprocessed the 5' RACE reads with MiXCR, giving one entry per CDR3 protein. The sample consists of more than 200,000 distinct CDR3 sequences, around 15% of them appearing once. Germline V gene lookup returns CDR1 SNHLY and CDR2 FYNNEI. This CDR3 is built from 15 residues. J was trimmed by 8 bases and V by 4 bases; bases with no gene match: 6. Every donor was a healthy Caucasian. The sample consisted of memory (CD45RO+) T cells sorted from blood. The source is a woman aged 18 to 35 in good health. The V call is TRBV2, the J call TRBJ2-1; TRBD2 matches 12 bases. The CDR3 sequence: CASSARLAGADEQFF. Written as DNA, the CDR3 is TGTGCCAGCAGTGCAAGACTAGCGGGAGCGGATGAGCAGTTCTTC.